The clone carrying this T cell receptor (beta chain) was recorded many times. The authors built TCR beta libraries using iRepertoire HTBI primers and Arm-PCR of CDR3 regions. Using its own MiXCR run on the multiplex PCR reads, TCRdb lists one record per CDR3 protein. The data show about 620,000 distinct CDR3 sequences, with less than 20% seen just once and 15% to 20% held by the top ten. This specimen comes from a study of regulatory T cells in long-lasting Graves disease. Time point specified: newly diagnosed GD, antithyroid drugs for less than 3 months. PBMCs provided the RNA from which the TCR library was made. Trimming shortened V by 1 base and J by 3 bases, and 6 bases separated the two germline ends. Germline assignment: CDR1 GTSNPN and CDR2 SVGIG (reference sequence). This CDR3 has 13 residues. The sample was also reused in another study, on T cells in Graves' hyperthyroidism and ophthalmopathy.

The material sequenced was peripheral blood mononuclear cells (PBMCs), taken at new diagnosis, from a patient treated with antithyroid drugs. This TCR came from a woman aged 25 to 39 with Graves disease. The V call is TRBV30, the J call TRBJ2-2; the D is unclear. The CDR3 here is CAWSGQYTGELFF. The CDR3 bases are TGTGCCTGGAGTGGGCAGTACACCGGGGAGCTGTTTTTT. Using reference TRBV30 and TRBJ2-2 for the parts outside the CDR3, the full variable domain is SQTIHQWPATLVQPVGSPLSLECTVEGTSNPNLYWYRQAAGRGLQLLFYSVGIGQISSEVPQNLSASRPQDRQFILSSKKLLLSDSGFYLCAWSGQYTGELFFGEGSRLTVL.